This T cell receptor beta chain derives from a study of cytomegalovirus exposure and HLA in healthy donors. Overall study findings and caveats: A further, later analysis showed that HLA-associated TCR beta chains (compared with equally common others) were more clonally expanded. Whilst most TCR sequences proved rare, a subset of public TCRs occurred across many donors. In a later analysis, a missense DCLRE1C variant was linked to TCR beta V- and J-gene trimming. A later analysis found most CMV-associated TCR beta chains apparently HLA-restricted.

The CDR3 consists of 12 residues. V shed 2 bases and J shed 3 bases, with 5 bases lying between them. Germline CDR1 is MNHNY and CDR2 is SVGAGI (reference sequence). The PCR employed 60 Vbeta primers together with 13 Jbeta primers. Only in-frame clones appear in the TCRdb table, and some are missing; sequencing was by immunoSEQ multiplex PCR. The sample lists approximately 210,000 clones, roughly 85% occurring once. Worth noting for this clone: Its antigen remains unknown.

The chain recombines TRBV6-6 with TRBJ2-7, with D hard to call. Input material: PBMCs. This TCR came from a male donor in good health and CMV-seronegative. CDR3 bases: TGTGCCAGCAGTTACCCTAACTACGAGCAGTACTTC. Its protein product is CASSYPNYEQYF.